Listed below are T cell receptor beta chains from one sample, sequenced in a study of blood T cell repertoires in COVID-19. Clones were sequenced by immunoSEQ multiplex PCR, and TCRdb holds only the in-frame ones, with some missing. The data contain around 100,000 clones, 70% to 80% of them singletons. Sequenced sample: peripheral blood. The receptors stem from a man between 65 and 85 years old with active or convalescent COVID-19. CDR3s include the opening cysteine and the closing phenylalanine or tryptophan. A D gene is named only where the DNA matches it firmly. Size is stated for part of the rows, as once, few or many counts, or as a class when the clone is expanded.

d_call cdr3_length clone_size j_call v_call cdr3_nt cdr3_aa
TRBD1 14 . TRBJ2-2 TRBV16 TGTGCCAGCAGCTACGACAGGGCCACCGGGGAGCTGTTTTTT CASSYDRATGELFF
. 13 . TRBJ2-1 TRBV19 TGTGCCAGTAGTAGGGGAGGCGGGGATGAGCAGTTCTTC CASSRGGGDEQFF
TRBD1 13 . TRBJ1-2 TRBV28 TGTGCCAGCAGCTTTGACAGGGTCTATGGCTACACCTTC CASSFDRVYGYTF
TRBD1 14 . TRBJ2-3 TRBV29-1 TGCAGCGTTGATGGGGACAGGGGGGCAGATACGCAGTATTTT CSVDGDRGADTQYF
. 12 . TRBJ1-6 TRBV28 TGTGCCAGCAGTCCACAACGGGTCTCCCTCCACTTT CASSPQRVSLHF
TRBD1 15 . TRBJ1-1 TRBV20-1 TGCAGTGCTAGTAACCAGGGGGGTGGAAGCACTGAAGCTTTCTTT CSASNQGGGSTEAFF
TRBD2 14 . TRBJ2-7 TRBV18 TGTGCCAGCTCACCAGCGGGAGGGCCTAGCGAGCAGTACTTC CASSPAGGPSEQYF
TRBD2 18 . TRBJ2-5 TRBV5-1 TGCGCCAGCAGCTTGACGGGACTAGCGGGAGGAGCAGGGGAGACCCAGTACTTC CASSLTGLAGGAGETQYF
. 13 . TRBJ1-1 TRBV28 TGTGCCAGCAGTTTATTCCAGGACAGTGAAGCTTTCTTT CASSLFQDSEAFF
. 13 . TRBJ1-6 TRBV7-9 TGTGCCAGCAGCGGGGGGGAGAATTCACCCCTCCACTTT CASSGGENSPLHF
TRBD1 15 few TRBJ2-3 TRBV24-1 TGTGCCACCAGTGATTGGGGGACAGGGTTCGATACGCAGTATTTT CATSDWGTGFDTQYF
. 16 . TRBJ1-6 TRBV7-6 TGTGCCAGCAGGGGGGGGGACCGGGACCCCTCCTCATCCCTCCACTTT CASRGGDRDPSSSLHF
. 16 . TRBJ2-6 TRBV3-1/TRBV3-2 TGTGCCAGCAGCCAAAACAACCCCTCTGGGGCCAACGTCCTGACTTTC CASSQNNPSGANVLTF
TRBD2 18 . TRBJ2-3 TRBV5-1 TGCGCCAGCAGCCCGGGACTAGCGGGGGCCTCCGGGGGAGATACGCAGTATTTT CASSPGLAGASGGDTQYF
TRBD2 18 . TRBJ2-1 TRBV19 TGTGCCAGTAGTCGGGGGGGGCTAGCGGGAGGGCCCAACAATGAGCAGTTCTTC CASSRGGLAGGPNNEQFF
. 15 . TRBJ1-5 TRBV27 TGTGCCAGCAGTTTATCCACTTATAGCAATCAGCCCCAGCATTTT CASSLSTYSNQPQHF
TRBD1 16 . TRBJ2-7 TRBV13 TGTGCCAGCAGCGCCATCGCCGGGACAGGGCAAGGCGAGCAGTACTTC CASSAIAGTGQGEQYF